Described below is a single T cell receptor beta chain sequence and its context. This sample is drawn from a study of CD8 T cells in Susac syndrome. Across the whole study: Active disease was present in about 6 of the sequenced Susac syndrome patients, whereas fewer than 10 of them were in remission.

Recently defined diagnostic criteria for definite or probable disease were fulfilled by Susac syndrome patients. Negative isolation yielded the CD8+ and CD4+ T cells, while FACS enriched the TEMRA cells. RNA amounts of about 0.45 to 1 ug underwent reverse transcription with random hexamers. TCRdb reprocessed the immunoSEQ multiplex PCR reads via MiXCR and lists one record per CDR3 protein. The sample carries some 250,000 distinct CDR3 sequences, 90% to 97% recorded once. V lost 6 bases and J lost 3, with 11 bases in between. The germline gives CDR1 MDHEN, CDR2 SYDVKM. This CDR3 comprises 14 residues. Input material: CD4+ T cells from PBMCs. The rearrangement links TRBV28 to TRBJ2-2; D is perhaps TRBD1 (5 bases). The receptor's source is a human donor with Susac syndrome. In DNA, the CDR3 is TGTGCCAGCAGCCCAGGACACGACACCGGGGAGCTGTTTTTT. Translation gives CASSPGHDTGELFF.